Below are 18 T cell receptor beta chains sequenced from a single sample in a study of blood T cell repertoires in COVID-19. Sequenced by immunoSEQ multiplex PCR; TCRdb stores in-frame clones only, minus some. The sample has roughly 300,000 clones; about nine tenths are singletons. The source material was PBMCs or T cells enriched from blood (not recorded which). The receptors come from a man younger than 45 who had recovered from COVID-19.

This clone was seen a handful of times. The J gene is TRBJ2-4, the V gene TRBV15; tentative D call: TRBD2 (6 bases). From germline, CDR1 is LNHNV and CDR2 YYDKDF (reference sequence). There are 13 residues in the CDR3. The V end lost 0 bases, the J end lost 7 bases, and 7 bases lay between the germline ends. The CDR3 loop reads CATSRDGGNIQYF. The CDR3 DNA sequence: TGTGCCACCAGCAGAGATGGGGGGAACATTCAGTACTTC.

The chain has TRBV27 and TRBJ1-5; TRBD1 aligns across 7 bases. V lost 6 bases, J lost 0 bases, and 11 bases stayed unmatched. CDR3 length: 17 residues. Germline CDR1 reads MNHEY; CDR2 reads SMNVEV (reference sequence). CDR3 residues: CASRHTGTEYSNQPQHF. The CDR3 DNA reads as TGTGCCAGCAGACACACAGGGACAGAATATAGCAATCAGCCCCAGCATTTT.

A word on this clone: The same CDR3 also results from other DNA sequences found in this sample. The chain recombines TRBV5-4 with TRBJ1-6; D gene uncertain. This CDR3 has 12 amino acids. Trimming took 0 bases from V and 10 from J, leaving 5 bases between them. CDR1 is SGHNT, CDR2 YYREEE, per germline (reference sequence). The CDR3 spells CASSLGGSPLHF. The CDR3 nucleotides read TGTGCCAGCAGCTTGGGAGGGTCACCCCTCCACTTT.

This clone was detected only a few times. In the same sample, other DNA sequences code for this CDR3. The genes are TRBV19 and TRBJ2-7, with D perhaps matching TRBD1 (5 bases). Trimming shortened V by 3 bases and J by 3 bases, and 6 bases separated the two germline ends. Germline lookup yields CDR1 LNHDA and CDR2 SQIVND (reference sequence). The CDR3 length is 12 residues. In DNA, the CDR3 is TGTGCCAGTAGTATTCAGGGCTACGAGCAGTACTTC. Protein product: CASSIQGYEQYF. The whole variable domain, filled in from reference TRBV19 and TRBJ2-7, reads DGGITQSPKYLFRKEGQNVTLSCEQNLNHDAMYWYRQDPGQGLRLIYYSQIVNDFQKGDIAEGYSVSREKKESFPLTVTSAQKNPTAFYLCASSIQGYEQYFGPGTRLTVT.

The chain carries TRBV28 and TRBJ2-6; no clear D. Germline V lookup: CDR1 MDHEN, CDR2 SYDVKM. V lost 8 bases to trimming and J lost 2 bases, with 13 bases between them. This CDR3 has 15 residues. The CDR3 sequence is CASVSDSPGANVLTF. The CDR3 coding sequence is TGTGCCAGCGTTTCTGATAGTCCTGGGGCCAACGTCCTGACTTTC.

This chain connects TRBV3-1 (or the pseudogene TRBV3-2) to TRBJ2-1, with TRBD2 identical over 9 bases. Looked up from germline, CDR1 is LGHDT and CDR2 is YNNKEL (reference sequence). V lost 5 bases and J lost 2; bases outside the gene matches: 13. This CDR3 region has 18 residues. The CDR3 DNA sequence: TGTGCCAGCAGCGCCCGAAAAGGGGGACTAGCACCCTACAATGAGCAGTTCTTC. Its protein is CASSARKGGLAPYNEQFF.

Note on this clone: The same CDR3 is also encoded by other DNA sequences in this sample. The chain combines TRBV6-5 with TRBJ1-3, with 7 bases lining up with TRBD1. This CDR3 comprises 15 residues. V lost 5 bases and J lost 0; bases outside the gene matches: 4. In germline, CDR1 is MNHEY, CDR2 SVGAGI. CDR3 protein: CASSPDRSSGNTIYF. The DNA for the CDR3 is TGTGCCAGCAGTCCGGACAGGTCCTCTGGAAACACCATATATTTT.

The genes are TRBV27 and TRBJ1-2; 7 positions match TRBD1. CDR3 size: 16 residues. V was pared by 6 bases and J by 0 bases, with 10 bases of the junction left unmatched. Germline V gene data show CDR1 as MNHEY and CDR2 as SMNVEV (reference sequence). Written as DNA, the CDR3 is TGTGCCAGCAGCCGACAGGGAAAGGAAGCTAACTATGGCTACACCTTC. Its translation is CASSRQGKEANYGYTF.

V and J are TRBV28 and TRBJ1-2; 8 bases fit TRBD1. This CDR3 comprises 15 residues. The V gene's germline CDR1 is MDHEN and CDR2 SYDVKM. V gave up 5 bases and J gave up 4 bases; unmatched junction bases: 9. The chain's CDR3 is CASSVVGTGPYGYTF. The CDR3 DNA is TGTGCCAGCAGTGTTGTAGGGACAGGCCCCTATGGCTACACCTTC.

V is TRBV5-6 and J is TRBJ1-5; 9 bases agree with TRBD1. The germline CDR1 and CDR2 sequences are SGHDT and YYEEEE. V trimming: 4 bases; J trimming: 9 bases; junction bases outside the gene matches: 8. The length of the CDR3 is 14 residues. The CDR3 loop reads CASSLQGALRPQHF. CDR3 DNA sequence: TGTGCCAGCAGCCTACAGGGGGCGCTTCGGCCCCAGCATTTT.

The V call is TRBV27, the J call TRBJ1-6, with 12 bases that match TRBD1. Germline V gene data show CDR1 as MNHEY and CDR2 as SMNVEV (reference sequence). V trimming: 4 bases; J trimming: 11 bases; junction bases outside the gene matches: 15. CDR3 length: 18 residues. The CDR3 bases are TGTGCCAGCAGTTCACCACCTCCCGGGACAGGGGGCAACGCACCCCTCCACTTT. Its translation: CASSSPPPGTGGNAPLHF.

The CDR3, as DNA: TGTGCCAGCAGGGTAGACAGGAGTTTAACAGATACGCAGTATTTT. Its translation: CASRVDRSLTDTQYF. This rearrangement joins TRBV6-4 to TRBJ2-3; D might be TRBD1 (6 bases). Trimming removed 6 bases at V and 3 bases at J, with 16 bases between. Germline V gene data show CDR1 as MRHNA and CDR2 as SNTAGT. This CDR3 region has 15 residues.

The CDR3 sequence: CASSFIQGARGETQYF. The CDR3 DNA reads TGTGCCAGCAGTTTTATACAGGGGGCGCGCGGAGAGACCCAGTACTTC. V gene TRBV28 combines with J gene TRBJ2-5; 9 nucleotides line up with TRBD1. Germline CDR1 reads MDHEN; CDR2 reads SYDVKM. V was clipped by 3 bases and J by 4 bases; unmatched bases: 9. The CDR3 covers 16 residues.

V is TRBV11-2 and J is TRBJ2-3; 7 nucleotides line up with TRBD1. The germline V gene has CDR1 SGHAT and CDR2 FQNNGV. The J segment lost 8 bases and the V segment lost 2 bases, leaving 1 base of the junction unmatched. This CDR3 is built from 12 residues. The CDR3 DNA is TGTGCCAGCAGCTTAACAGGGGCTACGCAGTATTTT. Translation gives CASSLTGATQYF.

V is TRBV19 and J is TRBJ2-5; weak D call: TRBD1 (6 bases). The V end was cut by 5 bases, the J end by 1 base, with 11 bases between. Germline CDR1 LNHDA, CDR2 SQIVND (reference sequence). There are 14 residues in the CDR3. The CDR3 spells CASSSQGSQETQYF. The CDR3 DNA sequence: TGTGCCAGTAGTTCACAGGGTTCCCAAGAGACCCAGTACTTC.

This sequence joins TRBV28 and TRBJ1-1, with TRBD1 matching 8 bases. Germline trimming cut 5 bases from V and 0 bases from J; bases unmatched to any gene: 11. The V gene's germline CDR1 is MDHEN and CDR2 SYDVKM. The CDR3 has 17 amino acids. CDR3 sequence (DNA): TGTGCCAGCAGTATCGGACAGGGCTCGATCTTGAACACTGAAGCTTTCTTT. Translating it yields CASSIGQGSILNTEAFF.

This clone was counted only a few times. The genes are TRBV25-1 and TRBJ1-6; 7 bases line up with TRBD1. After removal of 7 bases from V and 6 bases from J, the junction contained 3 bases not matched to a gene. Germline CDR1 MGHDK, CDR2 SYGVNS. This CDR3 is built from 13 residues. CDR3 region: CASTWDSNSPLHF. In nucleotides, the CDR3 is TGTGCCAGCACGTGGGACAGTAATTCACCCCTCCACTTT.

The chain uses TRBV27 and TRBJ1-5; TRBD1 is a possible D gene (5 bases). Germline lookup yields CDR1 MNHEY and CDR2 SMNVEV (reference sequence). The length of the CDR3 is 13 residues. V lost 7 bases, J lost 2 bases, and 9 bases lay in between. The CDR3 bases are TGTGCCAGCAACGGGGGGGGCAATCAGCCCCAGCATTTT. This encodes CASNGGGNQPQHF.